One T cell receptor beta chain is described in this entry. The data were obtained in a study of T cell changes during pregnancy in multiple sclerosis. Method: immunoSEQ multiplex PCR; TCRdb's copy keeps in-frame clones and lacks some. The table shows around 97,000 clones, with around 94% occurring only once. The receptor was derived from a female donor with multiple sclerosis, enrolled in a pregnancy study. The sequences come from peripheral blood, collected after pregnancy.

For the CDR3, the DNA is TGTGCCAGTAGGCAGGGAGGTAGGTCCGGGGAGCTGTTTTTT. It codes for CASRQGGRSGELFF. The chain links TRBV19 to TRBJ2-2; TRBD2 is a possible D gene (6 bases). The length of the CDR3 is 14 residues. Per germline, CDR1 LNHDA and CDR2 SQIVND (reference sequence). Trimming pared 6 bases from V and 6 bases from J, leaving 14 bases between. Supplemented by reference TRBV19 and TRBJ2-2, the full variable domain reads DGGITQSPKYLFRKEGQNVTLSCEQNLNHDAMYWYRQDPGQGLRLIYYSQIVNDFQKGDIAEGYSVSREKKESFPLTVTSAQKNPTAFYLCASRQGGRSGELFFGEGSRLTVL.